This T cell receptor (beta chain) was retrieved from a study of blood T cell repertoires in COVID-19. Study information: The study drew acute and convalescent COVID-19 samples from the United States, Italy and Spain. The cDNA or gDNA used as material had been derived from T cells, B-cell-depleted T cells, or PBMCs.

The V and J ends lost 7 bases and 0 bases respectively, with 13 bases between them. The V gene's germline CDR1 is MDHEN and CDR2 SYDVKM. This CDR3 has 15 residues. The assay was immunoSEQ multiplex PCR, and TCRdb's table has in-frame clones only and misses some. The data contain about 500,000 clones, about 89% of them singletons. V usage is TRBV28 and J usage is TRBJ1-3; D is possibly TRBD1 (5 bases). The sequenced material came from peripheral blood. The clonotype originates from a woman aged 45-65 years with COVID-19, enrolled during active disease. CDR3 loop: CASKAGGDSGNTIYF. In DNA, the CDR3 is TGTGCCAGCAAGGCCGGGGGGGACTCTGGAAACACCATATATTTT.